This record looks at one T cell receptor (beta chain) sequence and its context. Its target is not known. ViraFEST expansion of antigen-specific CD4+ T cells with viral peptide pools preceded sequencing. The authors isolated CD4+ T cells after nine to eleven days of culture. Infection with SARS-CoV-2 occurred in the person between March and December 2020, and PCR confirmed it. Days 3 and 7 were when half the medium was replaced with IL-2 medium. Using immunoSEQ multiplex PCR, the repertoire was profiled, and TCRdb retains in-frame clones only, with some absent. Of 40,000 or so clones in the sample, 65% to 70% were seen once. These data belong to a study of vaccination effects on CD4 cells after COVID-19. Across the study: The two convalescent patients provided samples 16 days and one week before vaccination.

General study results and limits: Convalescents' post-vaccine spike-reactive clones were mainly new, vaccine-induced.

Unmatched junction bases numbered 2, after V lost 4 bases and J lost 2 bases. Germline V gene sequence: CDR1 SGHTS, CDR2 YDEGEE. The CDR3 is 15 amino acids. J is TRBJ2-6 and V is TRBV5-8; 8 bases line up with TRBD1. This TCR came from a human donor who had a prior SARS-CoV-2 infection. The source material was CD4+ T cells from PBMCs cultured with a peptide pool, sampled before COVID-19 vaccination. The CDR3 reads CASSVQGAGANVLTF. The CDR3 bases are TGTGCCAGCAGCGTACAGGGGGCTGGGGCCAACGTCCTGACTTTC.